Listed below are T cell receptor beta chains from one sample, sequenced in a study of Graves' ophthalmopathy and Graves' hyperthyroidism. Via MiXCR, TCRdb re-called the multiplex PCR reads, giving one row per CDR3 protein. The table shows a few hundred thousand distinct CDR3 sequences, with under 40% occurring only once. The source material was peripheral blood or thyroid tissue (not recorded which). The receptors originated from an adult man with Graves' hyperthyroidism. CDR3s include the opening cysteine and the closing phenylalanine or tryptophan. A D gene is named only where the DNA matches it firmly. Not every row has a clone size; where given, it reads once, few, many or a size class.

DNA: TGTGCCAGCAGTGAAAAGGGGTGGTACGAGCAGTACTTC
CDR3: CASSEKGWYEQYF
D: NA
V: TRBV2
J: TRBJ2-7
size: few

DNA: TGCAGCGGTGACAGGCTTAATGAAAAACTGTTTTTT
CDR3: CSGDRLNEKLFF
D: NA
V: TRBV29-1
J: TRBJ1-4
size: NA

DNA: TGTGCCAGCAGCTTCGGGGAAGAGACCCAGTACTTC
CDR3: CASSFGEETQYF
D: NA
V: TRBV7-9
J: TRBJ2-5
size: many

DNA: TGTGCCAGCAGCCTACCCGGGACTACATACTACGAGCAGTACTTC
CDR3: CASSLPGTTYYEQYF
D: TRBD2
V: TRBV5-4
J: TRBJ2-7
size: few

DNA: TGTGCCACCAGTGCAACCGGGACGACGCACACTGAAGCTTTCTTT
CDR3: CATSATGTTHTEAFF
D: NA
V: TRBV24-1
J: TRBJ1-1
size: many

DNA: TGTGCCATCAGTGGGACTCCCCCTGGAGGCTACACCTTC
CDR3: CAISGTPPGGYTF
D: NA
V: TRBV10-3
J: TRBJ1-2
size: few

DNA: TGTGCCACCAGCAGAGATGGGGCCAGTGTAGGGAACACCATATATTTT
CDR3: CATSRDGASVGNTIYF
D: NA
V: TRBV15
J: TRBJ1-3
size: many

DNA: TGTGCCAGCAGCCAAAATAGAGGCCAAAAGACGGATGGCTACACCTTC
CDR3: CASSQNRGQKTDGYTF
D: NA
V: TRBV13
J: TRBJ1-2
size: NA

DNA: TGTGCCATCAGAGGGGACAGGGTCCAAGAGACCCAGTACTTC
CDR3: CAIRGDRVQETQYF
D: TRBD1
V: TRBV10-3
J: TRBJ2-5
size: NA

DNA: TGCGCCAGCAGCCAAGAGGTTACTAGCGCGTCCTACGAGCAGTACTTC
CDR3: CASSQEVTSASYEQYF
D: TRBD2
V: TRBV4-1
J: TRBJ2-7
size: few

DNA: TGTGCCAGTAGTATTCAGGGGCCTGGAAACACCATATATTTT
CDR3: CASSIQGPGNTIYF
D: NA
V: TRBV19
J: TRBJ1-3
size: NA

DNA: TGTGCCAGCAGCTTGCGACTACCAGAGACCCAGTACTTC
CDR3: CASSLRLPETQYF
D: NA
V: TRBV5-8
J: TRBJ2-5
size: many

DNA: TGCGCCAGCAGCTTGGGACAGGGGTGGAACACTGAAGCTTTCTTT
CDR3: CASSLGQGWNTEAFF
D: TRBD1
V: TRBV5-1
J: TRBJ1-1
size: NA

DNA: TGTGCCAGCAGTGAGTTGGTAAACAATGAGCAGTTCTTC
CDR3: CASSELVNNEQFF
D: NA
V: TRBV2
J: TRBJ2-1
size: NA

DNA: TGTGCCAGCAGCTCTTCGGGGGTCGACACCGGGGAGCTGTTTTTT
CDR3: CASSSSGVDTGELFF
D: NA
V: TRBV7-9
J: TRBJ2-2
size: NA

DNA: TGCGCCAGCAGCCCCGGGGCAGGGAGAGGCTACACCTTC
CDR3: CASSPGAGRGYTF
D: NA
V: TRBV5-1
J: TRBJ1-2
size: once

DNA: TGTGCCAGCAGTTTGGGGGCAGGGAGACCCGGCACCGGGGAGCTGTTTTTT
CDR3: CASSLGAGRPGTGELFF
D: NA
V: TRBV7-6
J: TRBJ2-2
size: few

DNA: TGTGCCAGCAGCCAGCCTGGACAGGGGTTCCACGAGCAGTACTTC
CDR3: CASSQPGQGFHEQYF
D: TRBD1
V: TRBV7-2
J: TRBJ2-7
size: NA

DNA: TGTGCCAGCAGTTTTCCTCTAGCGGGGAGAGGAGAGACCCAGTACTTC
CDR3: CASSFPLAGRGETQYF
D: TRBD2
V: TRBV28
J: TRBJ2-5
size: NA

DNA: TGCGGTGCTAGAGATAGAGGTCTAGCGGGGTTCCAGTACTTC
CDR3: CGARDRGLAGFQYF
D: TRBD2
V: TRBV20-1
J: TRBJ2-5
size: NA

DNA: TGCAGTGCTAGAGACCTTAACTATGGCTACACCTTC
CDR3: CSARDLNYGYTF
D: NA
V: TRBV20-1
J: TRBJ1-2
size: many

DNA: TGTGCCAGCAGCCCCCCGACTAGCGGGACCGGAGGGCAGTACTTC
CDR3: CASSPPTSGTGGQYF
D: TRBD2
V: TRBV7-9
J: TRBJ2-7
size: few

DNA: TGTGCCAGCAGCCTAGGACAGGTGGGGATGGATTACAATGAGCAGTTCTTC
CDR3: CASSLGQVGMDYNEQFF
D: TRBD1
V: TRBV7-6
J: TRBJ2-1
size: few

DNA: TGCAGCGTCGTACAGGGCTACGAGCAGTACTTC
CDR3: CSVVQGYEQYF
D: NA
V: TRBV29-1
J: TRBJ2-7
size: many

DNA: TGTGCCAGCAGTGAAATGGGGACAGGGGAAAACACTGAAGCTTTCTTT
CDR3: CASSEMGTGENTEAFF
D: TRBD1
V: TRBV2
J: TRBJ1-1
size: many

DNA: TGTGCCAGCAGCGCCTACGCGCGGGGGCGGGGAGACTACACCTTC
CDR3: CASSAYARGRGDYTF
D: NA
V: TRBV7-9
J: TRBJ1-2
size: NA

DNA: TGTGCCAGTAGTATATGGTCTAGCGGGACGGAGGAGCAGTACTTC
CDR3: CASSIWSSGTEEQYF
D: TRBD2
V: TRBV19
J: TRBJ2-7
size: NA

DNA: TGTGCCAGCAGCCAAGGACTAGCGGGGGCCTACAATGAGCAGTTCTTC
CDR3: CASSQGLAGAYNEQFF
D: TRBD2
V: TRBV4-2
J: TRBJ2-1
size: NA

DNA: TGTGCCAGCAGTGTCAACTGGGGGGACACCGGGGAGCTGTTTTTT
CDR3: CASSVNWGDTGELFF
D: NA
V: TRBV6-4
J: TRBJ2-2
size: many

DNA: TGTGCCGGTAGTAGCGGGACAGCCGCCTACGAGCAGTACTTC
CDR3: CAGSSGTAAYEQYF
D: NA
V: TRBV19
J: TRBJ2-7
size: NA

DNA: TGTGCCAGCAGCTTAGATGCCAAGACTGAAGCTCTCTTC
CDR3: CASSLDAKTEALF
D: NA
V: TRBV7-2
J: TRBJ1-1
size: NA

DNA: TGTGCCAGCAGCTCACCCACAGGGGAAGCTTTCTTT
CDR3: CASSSPTGEAFF
D: NA
V: TRBV7-3
J: TRBJ1-1
size: many

DNA: TGCAGTGCTTGCCCGACAGGGGGCCCAGAGACCCAGTACTTC
CDR3: CSACPTGGPETQYF
D: TRBD1
V: TRBV20-1
J: TRBJ2-5
size: NA

DNA: TGTGCCAGCAGTGATTGGCGGGAGGAGGGGAAGACCCAGTACTTC
CDR3: CASSDWREEGKTQYF
D: TRBD2
V: TRBV6-5
J: TRBJ2-5
size: NA

DNA: TGTGCCAGCTCCCCCGGTTCGGGGGTGAATTCACCCCTCCACTTT
CDR3: CASSPGSGVNSPLHF
D: NA
V: TRBV7-9
J: TRBJ1-6
size: few

DNA: TGTGCCAGCAGCCAAGACCAGGGGCAGAATCAGCCCCAGCATTTT
CDR3: CASSQDQGQNQPQHF
D: NA
V: TRBV4-2
J: TRBJ1-5
size: NA

DNA: TGTGCCAGCAGCCGATGGCGGGGAGGCTACGAGCAGTACTTC
CDR3: CASSRWRGGYEQYF
D: NA
V: TRBV7-9
J: TRBJ2-7
size: NA

DNA: TGTGCCTGGAACACGCGGGGAGTCCTTAACACTGAAGCTTTCTTT
CDR3: CAWNTRGVLNTEAFF
D: NA
V: TRBV30
J: TRBJ1-1
size: NA

DNA: TGTGCCAGCAGGCGCGCAATACAGGGGGCAGACTATGGCTACACCTTC
CDR3: CASRRAIQGADYGYTF
D: TRBD1
V: TRBV7-9
J: TRBJ1-2
size: once

DNA: TGTGCCAGCAGAAACCCCGACGGACAGAAATATTCCTATGGCTACACCTTC
CDR3: CASRNPDGQKYSYGYTF
D: NA
V: TRBV2
J: TRBJ1-2
size: many

DNA: TGCGCCAGCAGTAACCAGGGATTAGAGACCCAGTACTTC
CDR3: CASSNQGLETQYF
D: NA
V: TRBV10-2
J: TRBJ2-5
size: many

DNA: TGTGCCAGCAGCCCAGGGTCGACTCGTAGTAATGAGCAGTTCTTC
CDR3: CASSPGSTRSNEQFF
D: NA
V: TRBV7-6
J: TRBJ2-1
size: few

DNA: TGCAGTGCTACCTCCGTTGACGGGAGCTACAATGAGCAGTTCTTC
CDR3: CSATSVDGSYNEQFF
D: NA
V: TRBV20-1
J: TRBJ2-1
size: NA

DNA: TGTGCCAGCAGCGTAACCCCACCGGGGGAAAAACTGTTTTTT
CDR3: CASSVTPPGEKLFF
D: NA
V: TRBV7-9
J: TRBJ1-4
size: many

DNA: TGCGCCAGCAGCCAAGCGAACAGGAGATCACCCCTCCACTTT
CDR3: CASSQANRRSPLHF
D: NA
V: TRBV4-1
J: TRBJ1-6
size: many

DNA: TGCAGCGTTGGATGGACGTTAAACACCGGCGAGCAGTACTTC
CDR3: CSVGWTLNTGEQYF
D: NA
V: TRBV29-1
J: TRBJ2-7
size: many

DNA: TGTGCCAGCAGTATGGGACAGTCCCTCTTGACCAACGTCCTGACTTTC
CDR3: CASSMGQSLLTNVLTF
D: TRBD1
V: TRBV28
J: TRBJ2-6
size: NA

DNA: TGCAGCGTTGTTGACACGGGGGCCACTGAAGCTTTCTTT
CDR3: CSVVDTGATEAFF
D: NA
V: TRBV29-1
J: TRBJ1-1
size: many

DNA: TGTGCCAGCATACGGGACAGATTGAACACTGAAGCTTTCTTT
CDR3: CASIRDRLNTEAFF
D: TRBD1
V: TRBV2
J: TRBJ1-1
size: NA

DNA: TGCGCCAGCAGCCTCGGGACAGGTAACAATGAGCAGTTCTTC
CDR3: CASSLGTGNNEQFF
D: TRBD1
V: TRBV7-9
J: TRBJ2-1
size: NA

DNA: TGTGCCAGCAGTTACTTCGACGAGGCCCGAGCTGAAGCTTTCTTT
CDR3: CASSYFDEARAEAFF
D: NA
V: TRBV6-6
J: TRBJ1-1
size: many

DNA: TGTGCCAGCAGTTTAAGGGGCCGCTCCTACGAGCAGTACTTC
CDR3: CASSLRGRSYEQYF
D: NA
V: TRBV12-3/TRBV12-4
J: TRBJ2-7
size: many

DNA: TGTGCCAGCAGCTTAGCAGGGAGCTCCTACGAGCAGTACTTC
CDR3: CASSLAGSSYEQYF
D: NA
V: TRBV6-6
J: TRBJ2-7
size: many

DNA: TGCGCCAGCAGCCAAGAACAGCCTAGGGGTAATTCACCCCTCCACTTT
CDR3: CASSQEQPRGNSPLHF
D: NA
V: TRBV4-1
J: TRBJ1-6
size: few

DNA: TGTGCCAGCAGCGTATTGGCCGGGACTAGCGGGAGTCTGGAGACCCAGTACTTC
CDR3: CASSVLAGTSGSLETQYF
D: TRBD2
V: TRBV9
J: TRBJ2-5
size: many

DNA: TGTGCCAGCAGCTTAGTGGCGGGACAGGGGGACACCGGGGAGCTGTTTTTT
CDR3: CASSLVAGQGDTGELFF
D: TRBD1
V: TRBV7-6
J: TRBJ2-2
size: many

DNA: TGTGCCACCAGCAGAGTCCCCCAGGTGGTGGAGCTGAATGAAAAACTGTTTTTT
CDR3: CATSRVPQVVELNEKLFF
D: NA
V: TRBV15
J: TRBJ1-4
size: many

DNA: TGTGCCTGGACTATGGGGGGTCCTCTGAGTTTCTATGGCTACACCTTC
CDR3: CAWTMGGPLSFYGYTF
D: NA
V: TRBV30
J: TRBJ1-2
size: once